Listed below are T cell receptor beta chains from one sample, sequenced in a study of T cells after posttransplantation cyclophosphamide. Here immunoSEQ multiplex PCR was the method, and the copy in TCRdb shows in-frame clones only, minus some. Here the sample spans roughly 24,000 clones, around 92% being singletons. The sample was PBMCs, taken after an allogeneic stem cell transplant with a calcineurin inhibitor and methotrexate. These receptors were obtained from a female patient aged 50-59 years who received an allogeneic stem cell transplant from an unrelated donor, was CMV-positive, and had chronic GVHD only. Some T cells may have come from the graft donor. Both conserved end residues are part of each CDR3.

V gene	J gene	CDR3 protein
TRBV28	TRBJ2-2	CASSPPDRKKDTGELFF
TRBV5-1	TRBJ1-4	CASTSGQGAGTNEKLFF
TRBV6-5	TRBJ2-1	CASSLTFSARQFF
TRBV19	TRBJ1-1	CASSARRGRVEAFF
TRBV11-2	TRBJ1-1	CASSLEGAVNTEAFF
TRBV28	TRBJ1-4	CASSWTGAGNEKLFF
TRBV6-5	TRBJ2-3	CASTEGTDTQYF
TRBV30	TRBJ2-1	CAWGRGGSYNEQFF
TRBV13	TRBJ2-1	CASSSVREGPYNEQFF
TRBV7-3	TRBJ1-1	CASSSTADTEAFF
TRBV7-2	TRBJ2-6	CASSGLWGDRVAGANVLTF
TRBV4-1	TRBJ1-1	CASSQAPDRDTEAFF
TRBV19	TRBJ2-7	CASSYDGRASEQYF
TRBV7-9	TRBJ2-7	CASSPKGQGVSYEQYF
TRBV13	.	CASSPLQMGPGPYEQYF
TRBV6-1	TRBJ2-1	CASSKIFWFF
TRBV27	TRBJ2-1	CASSRGYSYNEQFF
TRBV5-1	TRBJ2-7	CASSLGGGRGSFSYEQYF
TRBV5-5	TRBJ1-3	CASSSRTGDGNTIYF
TRBV30	TRBJ2-6	CASFTGANVLTF
TRBV7-2	TRBJ2-1	CASSSPGASSYNEQFF
TRBV28	TRBJ1-1	CATKTINQIEAFF
TRBV19	TRBJ2-5	CASAQGRETQYF
TRBV7-9	TRBJ2-2	CASSPGASGSPGELFF
TRBV6-6	TRBJ2-7	CASSRGLAGVYEQYF
TRBV5-4	TRBJ1-2	CASSLVGDYGYTF
TRBV4-2	TRBJ2-5	CASSPLTGRSETQYF
TRBV5-1	TRBJ2-3	CASSLGQRDTQYF
TRBV27	TRBJ2-4	CASSKRSGSRAKNIQYF
TRBV27	TRBJ2-6	CASSYGIYGANVLTF
TRBV9	TRBJ2-5	CASSDSLRVGGPIQETQYF
TRBV4-3	TRBJ2-1	CASSQDSREGYYINNEQFF
TRBV2	TRBJ2-5	CASSESQYQETQYF
TRBV6-4	TRBJ2-2	CASSYQVHTGELFF
TRBV2	TRBJ2-1	CASEGYNEQFF
TRBV29-1	TRBJ2-4	CSGRTGTIQYF
TRBV2	TRBJ1-4	CASSEVQGWVEKLFF
TRBV28	TRBJ2-2	CASRPGQVVGELFF
TRBV7-9	TRBJ1-2	CASSLPGTGGARYGYTF
TRBV11-2	TRBJ1-2	CASSSTNRDGYTF
TRBV5-4	TRBJ2-7	CASILRILSYEQYF
TRBV27	TRBJ2-5	CATWGGETQYF
TRBV13	TRBJ2-1	CASSDLLGDEQFF
TRBV20-1	TRBJ1-3	CSAQGGNTIYF
TRBV7-6	TRBJ2-7	CASSLESGYEQYF
TRBV28	TRBJ2-7	CATADRSSYEQYF
TRBV15	TRBJ1-3	CATSPDRGAGNTIYF
TRBV7-2	TRBJ1-1	CASRLTGRRNTEAFF
TRBV6-6	TRBJ1-5	CASSYSGQGQPQHF
TRBV9	TRBJ2-1	CASSPPSSQRNEQFF
TRBV29-1	TRBJ1-3	CSASWGDSGNTIYF
TRBV10-1	TRBJ2-7	CASSRDSSYEQYF
TRBV29-1	TRBJ2-3	CSVEDLSTDTQYF